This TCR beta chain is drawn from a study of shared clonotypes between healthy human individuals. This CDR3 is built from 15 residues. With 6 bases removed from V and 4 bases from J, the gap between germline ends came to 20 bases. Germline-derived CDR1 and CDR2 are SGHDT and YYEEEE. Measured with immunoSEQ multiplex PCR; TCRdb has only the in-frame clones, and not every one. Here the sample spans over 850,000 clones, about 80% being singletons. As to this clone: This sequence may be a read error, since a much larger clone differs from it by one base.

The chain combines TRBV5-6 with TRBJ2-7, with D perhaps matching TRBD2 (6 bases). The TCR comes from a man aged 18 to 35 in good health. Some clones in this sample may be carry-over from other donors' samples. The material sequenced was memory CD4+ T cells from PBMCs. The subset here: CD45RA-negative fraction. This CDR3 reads CASNLFWGGGYEQYF. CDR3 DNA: TGTGCCAGCAACCTATTCTGGGGAGGAGGATACGAGCAGTACTTC.